Shown below are 3 T cell receptor beta chains from a single sample sequenced in a study of CD8+ T cells in alopecia areata. TCR sequencing used cDNA made by reverse transcription of extracted RNA. Repertoires were generated with immunoSEQ multiplex PCR, while TCRdb's copy carries only in-frame clones and drops some. The table lists about 12,000 clones, 65% to 70% of them singletons, with roughly 7% in the top ten. Treatment of the sample: oral pan-JAK inhibitor, 5-10 mg twice daily. Lesional scalp punch biopsies and peripheral blood came from alopecia areata patients. Sequenced material: skin, taken at week 4, from a patient treated with tofacitinib. These receptor sequences come from a human donor with alopecia areata.

The chain is built from TRBV7-2 and TRBJ1-1; maybe TRBD1 (5 bases). CDR1 SGHTA and CDR2 FQGNSA come from the germline V gene. This CDR3 spans 14 amino acids. V lost 5 bases and J 5 bases, leaving 15 bases between the germline ends. CDR3 protein: CASSPGRTLTEAFF. The CDR3 region has the DNA TGTGCCAGCAGCCCGGGACGGACTCTGACTGAAGCTTTCTTT.

This sequence joins TRBV6-5 and TRBJ2-1; TRBD2 agrees at 9 bases. Germline V lookup: CDR1 MNHEY, CDR2 SVGAGI. V gave up 0 bases and J gave up 2 bases; unmatched junction bases: 2. CDR3 length: 16 amino acids. The CDR3 nucleotides are TGTGCCAGCAGTTACTCTAGCGGGGGCACCTACAATGAGCAGTTCTTC. It encodes CASSYSSGGTYNEQFF.

The rearrangement links TRBV5-4 to TRBJ1-3, with D perhaps TRBD1 (5 bases). CDR3 length: 15 residues. From germline, CDR1 is SGHNT and CDR2 YYREEE (reference sequence). Trimming left V 0 bases short and J 0 bases short, with 7 bases between. In DNA form, the CDR3 reads TGTGCCAGCAGCTTGGGACAGACCTCTGGAAACACCATATATTTT. Translating it yields CASSLGQTSGNTIYF.